The 17 T cell receptor beta chains reported below all come from one sample, sequenced in a study of metastatic and nonmetastatic thyroid tumors. No patient had received any treatment before thyroid surgery. Via MiXCR, TCRdb re-called the PCR reads. The sample has about 21,000 clones, around 19% seen once. The source material was blood. The receptor set was obtained from a male donor with papillary thyroid cancer or a benign thyroid nodule (not recorded which). Some clones in this sample may be carry-over from other donors' samples.

There are a few counts of this clone. The chain has TRBV6-1 and TRBJ2-7, with unresolved D. V was clipped by 10 bases and J by 2 bases, with 15 bases between them. This CDR3 contains 13 residues. Germline V lookup: CDR1 MNHNS, CDR2 SASEGT. In nucleotides, the CDR3 is TGTGCCACCGGACGGACCTATACCTACGAGCAGTACTTC. Protein: CATGRTYTYEQYF.

This clone occurred many times. V usage is TRBV7-8 and J usage is TRBJ1-2; TRBD1 aligns across 10 bases. Losses at the gene ends were 5 bases for V and 4 bases for J; bases not matched to a gene: 7. CDR1 and CDR2 from the germline V gene are SGHVS and FQNEAQ. The CDR3 is 15 residues long. The CDR3: CASSQDRGLGYGYTF. DNA for the CDR3: TGTGCCAGCAGCCAAGACAGGGGGCTCGGCTATGGCTACACCTTC.

Worth noting for this clone: Its ends do not fully match the called genes, so a read error is possible. CDR3 nucleotides: TGTGCCAGCAGCTTCCTCATAGGTCCTACGTATGTCTACACCTTC. Translating it yields CASSFLIGPTYVYTF. The chain recombines TRBV7-3 with TRBJ1-2, with D uncertain. CDR3 length equals 15 residues. Per germline, CDR1 SGHTA and CDR2 FQGTGA.

Ten or more counts support this clone. The CDR3: CAWSVGETQYF. CDR3 in DNA: TGTGCCTGGAGTGTGGGAGAGACCCAGTACTTC. The chain couples TRBV30 to TRBJ2-5; unclear D gene. CDR1 is GTSNPN, CDR2 SVGIG, per germline (reference sequence). V gave up 0 bases and J gave up 4 bases, with 3 bases separating them. The CDR3 is made up of 11 amino acids. The full variable domain, with the rest looked up from reference TRBV30 and TRBJ2-5, is SQTIHQWPATLVQPVGSPLSLECTVEGTSNPNLYWYRQAAGRGLQLLFYSVGIGQISSEVPQNLSASRPQDRQFILSSKKLLLSDSGFYLCAWSVGETQYFGPGTRLLVL.

In this sample, this clone turned up many times. The gene calls are TRBV24-1 and TRBJ2-1; D is possibly TRBD1 or TRBD2 (5 bases each). The CDR3 sequence is 15 residues long. V shed 3 bases and J shed 7 bases, with 15 bases lying between them. Germline CDR1 KGHDR, CDR2 SFDVKD. CDR3 DNA sequence: TGTGCCACCAGTGATATGGGACCCAGGCTGAATGAGCAGTTCTTC. It yields the protein CATSDMGPRLNEQFF.

The rearrangement uses TRBV11-1 and TRBJ2-5, with D possibly TRBD1 on 6 matching bases. The V end lost 0 bases, the J end lost 0 bases, and 29 bases lay between the germline ends. The germline V gene has CDR1 SGHAT and CDR2 FQDESV (reference sequence). The CDR3 covers 22 residues. CDR3 DNA: TGTGCCAGCAGCTTAGCGGGTCCCGGGACATCACGCAGGGACCGGTACCAAGAGACCCAGTACTTC. It translates to CASSLAGPGTSRRDRYQETQYF.

The rearrangement uses TRBV28 and TRBJ1-6; TRBD1 might be the D (5 bases). Germline CDR1 and CDR2: MDHEN and SYDVKM. This CDR3 is 13 amino acids long. V was pared by 11 bases and J by 0 bases, with 8 bases between. The CDR3 DNA follows: TGTGCCGGTGACAGCTCCTATAATTCACCCCTCCACTTT. This translates into CAGDSSYNSPLHF.

This clone has a count of ten or more. The chain links TRBV18 to TRBJ2-3; D ambiguous. CDR1 is KGHSH, CDR2 LQKENI, per germline. With 3 bases removed from V and 3 bases from J, the gap between germline ends came to 1 base. This CDR3 spans 11 amino acids. The CDR3 region has the DNA TGTGCCAGCTCACCTACAGATACGCAGTATTTT. It translates to CASSPTDTQYF.

This clone was seen at least ten times. The V gene is TRBV6-1, the J gene TRBJ2-2, with D possibly being TRBD1 (6 bases). Germline values: CDR1 MNHNS, CDR2 SASEGT. V was shortened by 10 bases and J by 4 bases, with 16 bases between the two germline ends. The length of the CDR3 is 14 residues. The CDR3 is CAITDSLSTGELFF. DNA for the CDR3: TGTGCCATCACGGACAGTTTATCCACCGGGGAGCTGTTTTTT.

The V and J genes are TRBV20-1 and TRBJ2-7; D is perhaps TRBD2 (5 bases). In germline, CDR1 is DFQATT, CDR2 SNEGSKA (reference sequence). The CDR3 runs 15 residues. V was trimmed by 6 bases and J by 2 bases, leaving 20 bases between them. DNA for the CDR3: TGCAGTGCCCCCCCCGCGGGCCCCCAGGCCTACGAGCAGTACTTC. It is translated as CSAPPAGPQAYEQYF.

The genes are TRBV20-1 and TRBJ2-1, with a tentative D call TRBD2 (5 bases). Deletions cut 0 bases from V and 12 bases from J, with 9 bases between. The V gene's germline CDR1 is DFQATT and CDR2 SNEGSKA (reference sequence). This CDR3 is built from 11 residues. CDR3 coding DNA: TGCAGTGCTAGAGACGGACGGGGGCAGTTCTTC. This gives the protein CSARDGRGQFF.

Ten or more counts support this clone. This chain connects TRBV28 to TRBJ2-2; 10 bases align to TRBD1. V shed 5 bases and J 3 bases; nucleotides not matched to a gene: 3. Germline-derived CDR1 and CDR2 are MDHEN and SYDVKM. This CDR3 is 15 amino acids long. The CDR3 is CASSTGQGHTGELFF. CDR3 DNA sequence: TGTGCCAGCAGTACGGGACAGGGGCACACCGGGGAGCTGTTTTTT.

The genes are TRBV5-1 and TRBJ2-6; no firm D call. Per germline, CDR1 SGHRS and CDR2 YFSETQ. This CDR3 spans 15 amino acids. Trimming took off 5 bases at V and 0 bases at J, with 9 bases between the two ends. CDR3 in amino acids: CASRSTLSGANVLTF. Written as DNA, the CDR3 is TGCGCCAGCAGGAGTACGCTCTCTGGGGCCAACGTCCTGACTTTC.

The V call is TRBV6-2 or TRBV6-3, the J call TRBJ1-4; no clear D. CDR1 MNHEY and CDR2 SVGEGT come from the germline V gene. This CDR3 contains 14 residues. V was clipped by 4 bases and J by 8 bases, with 14 bases between them. This chain's CDR3 is CASSSRSGNEKLFF. For the CDR3, the DNA is TGTGCCAGCAGTTCGAGGTCGGGTAACGAAAAACTGTTTTTT.

This clone is labeled medium-sized (0.01 to 0.1%). The V gene is TRBV19, the J gene TRBJ2-2; D uncertain. V dropped 3 bases and J dropped 7 bases, with 9 bases sitting between them. The CDR3 runs 13 residues. CDR1 LNHDA and CDR2 SQIVND come from the germline V gene (reference sequence). This CDR3 reads CASSIQRIGELFF. CDR3 DNA sequence: TGTGCCAGTAGTATTCAGAGGATCGGGGAGCTGTTTTTT.

This clone appeared many times. The rearrangement joins TRBV7-9 to TRBJ2-5; 10 bases fit TRBD1. Germline V lookup: CDR1 SEHNR, CDR2 FQNEAQ (reference sequence). The CDR3 sequence is 16 residues long. V dropped 2 bases and J dropped 7; count of bases not matched to a gene: 10. The CDR3 coding sequence is TGTGCCAGCAGCTTATACGGACAGGGGGATGAGGGGACCCAGTACTTC. Amino acid sequence: CASSLYGQGDEGTQYF.

V and J are TRBV27 and TRBJ2-2; D might be TRBD2 (6 bases). Germline loops: CDR1 MNHEY, CDR2 SMNVEV (reference sequence). The CDR3 length is 15 residues. The V end was cut by 3 bases, the J end by 6 bases, with 14 bases between. The CDR3 DNA sequence: TGTGCCAGCAGTTTCAATGGCGGGACGTCCGGGGAGCTGTTTTTT. Amino acids: CASSFNGGTSGELFF.